What follows are 9 T cell receptor beta chains derived from one specimen sequenced in a study of T cells of healthy individuals. TCRdb re-called the 5' RACE reads through MiXCR, storing one row per CDR3 protein. The sample has roughly 87,000 distinct CDR3 sequences; about 16% are singletons. These receptors originate from a human donor in good health.

With respect to this clonotype: The junction shows a germline mismatch at one end, possibly a read error. The chain employs TRBV11-2 and TRBJ2-3; D might be TRBD1 or TRBD2, each matching 5 bases. CDR1 is SGHAT and CDR2 is FQNNGV in the germline V gene. This CDR3 contains 13 residues. The CDR3 reads CASSLPGADTRYF. The CDR3 coding sequence is TGTGCCAGCAGCTTACCCGGGGCAGATACGCGGTATTTT.

Only a few counts were recorded for this clonotype. The V gene is TRBV20-1, the J gene TRBJ2-1; TRBD2 matches 14 bases. The V segment lost 0 bases and the J segment 4 bases; nucleotides outside the gene matches: 11. In germline, CDR1 is DFQATT, CDR2 SNEGSKA (reference sequence). CDR3 length equals 19 residues. In DNA form, the CDR3 reads TGCAGTGCTAGAGATCTCCTGGGGACTAGCGGGAGCGGGTACAATGAGCAGTTCTTC. It encodes CSARDLLGTSGSGYNEQFF.

This clonotype was observed at least ten times. V and J are TRBV2 and TRBJ2-3; D is unclear. The V gene lost 3 bases and the J gene lost 7 bases, with 5 bases spanning the gap. There are 11 residues in the CDR3. Germline V gene sequence: CDR1 SNHLY, CDR2 FYNNEI. In DNA, the CDR3 is TGTGCCAGCAGTGAGGCTTATACGCAGTATTTT. It codes for CASSEAYTQYF.

This clonotype showed up many times. This rearrangement joins TRBV11-2 to TRBJ2-1; D possibly corresponds to TRBD1 (6 bases). V lost 5 bases to trimming and J lost 0 bases, with 14 bases between them. This CDR3 has 16 residues. CDR1 and CDR2 (germline): SGHAT, FQNNGV. The CDR3 sequence is CASSPLRGSSYNEQFF. The DNA of the CDR3 is TGTGCCAGCAGCCCCTTGAGGGGGAGCTCCTACAATGAGCAGTTCTTC.

This chain connects TRBV7-9 to TRBJ2-7, with D perhaps matching TRBD2 (6 bases). The CDR3 runs 12 residues. V was shortened by 4 bases and J by 6 bases, with 10 bases between the two germline ends. Looked up from germline, CDR1 is SEHNR and CDR2 is FQNEAQ (reference sequence). The chain's CDR3 is CASSSGRPEQYF. Here the CDR3 DNA reads TGTGCCAGCAGCTCAGGGAGGCCCGAGCAGTACTTC.

This clonotype was recorded at least ten times. The CDR3 region is CSAREGGKETQYF. Written as DNA, the CDR3 is TGCAGTGCTAGAGAGGGGGGGAAAGAGACCCAGTACTTC. This chain links TRBV20-1 with TRBJ2-5, with 7 bases lining up with TRBD2. CDR3 size: 13 residues. Per germline, CDR1 DFQATT and CDR2 SNEGSKA (reference sequence). V was clipped by 0 bases and J by 3 bases; unmatched bases: 1.

This clonotype showed up just a few times. This chain joins TRBV7-9 and TRBJ1-2, with 10 bases that match TRBD1. The V gene end was trimmed by 6 bases and the J gene end by 2 bases; junction bases not matched to a gene: 12. Germline loops: CDR1 SEHNR, CDR2 FQNEAQ (reference sequence). The CDR3 consists of 17 residues. The CDR3, as DNA: TGTGCCAGCAGTTCCCCCGGGACAGGGGCCACCAACTATGGCTACACCTTC. It codes for CASSSPGTGATNYGYTF. Variable domain in full (rest from reference TRBV7-9 and TRBJ1-2): DTGVSQNPRHKITKRGQNVTFRCDPISEHNRLYWYRQTLGQGPEFLTYFQNEAQLEKSRLLSDRFSAERPKGSFSTLEIQRTEQGDSAMYLCASSSPGTGATNYGYTFGSGTRLTVV.

This clonotype was seen at least ten times. The rearrangement links TRBV4-2 to TRBJ1-5; 9 positions match TRBD1. The CDR3 extends over 17 amino acids. Germline V gene lookup returns CDR1 LGHNA and CDR2 YNFKEQ. V was pared by 5 bases and J by 5 bases, with 13 bases of the junction left unmatched. CDR3 sequence: CASSTRFYRGRYQPQHF. Here the CDR3 DNA reads TGTGCCAGCAGCACTCGATTTTACAGGGGGCGATATCAGCCCCAGCATTTT.

The rearrangement links TRBV20-1 to TRBJ2-2; 11 bases are shared with TRBD2. Unmatched junction bases numbered 3, after V lost 3 bases and J lost 6 bases. Germline loops: CDR1 DFQATT, CDR2 SNEGSKA (reference sequence). This CDR3 region has 14 residues. CDR3 region: CSASSGRAAGELFF. CDR3 DNA sequence: TGCAGTGCTAGTAGCGGGAGGGCAGCCGGGGAGCTGTTTTTT.